Sequencing of this T cell receptor (beta chain) was carried out in a study of T cells in Graves' hyperthyroidism and ophthalmopathy. Each person with ophthalmopathy scored at least 3 on the Clinical Activity Score, reached NOSPECS grade 4 or higher, and had been ill under 3 months. Uncontrolled infection, other autoimmune disease, pregnancy or lactation barred patients from enrollment. Clinical symptoms, serum thyroxine and TRAb, thyroid ultrasound and orbital computed tomography together formed the diagnostic basis. A word on this clonotype: Its antigen is unknown.

The V end lost 5 bases, the J end lost 1 base, and 14 bases lay between the germline ends. The germline CDR1 and CDR2 sequences are MDHEN and SYDVKM. The CDR3 extends over 15 amino acids. What was amplified from RNA transcripts were TCR beta CDR3 regions. A set of HTBI primers served as the primers for a first-round RT-PCR of the TCR CDR3. MiXCR was run by TCRdb on the multiplex PCR reads, yielding one entry per CDR3 protein. The sample gives about 500,000 distinct CDR3 sequences, over 15% of which show up once; 17% is in the top ten. The study, taken as a whole, reports: The blood repertoire included most of the expanded thyroid clonotypes above 0.001.

J is TRBJ1-1 and V is TRBV28, with D possibly matching TRBD1 (5 bases). The receptor was derived from a young woman with Graves' ophthalmopathy. Sequencing input: blood. The chain's CDR3 is CASSTQGLTNTEAFF. The CDR3 region has the DNA TGTGCCAGCAGTACTCAGGGTTTGACGAACACTGAAGCTTTCTTT.